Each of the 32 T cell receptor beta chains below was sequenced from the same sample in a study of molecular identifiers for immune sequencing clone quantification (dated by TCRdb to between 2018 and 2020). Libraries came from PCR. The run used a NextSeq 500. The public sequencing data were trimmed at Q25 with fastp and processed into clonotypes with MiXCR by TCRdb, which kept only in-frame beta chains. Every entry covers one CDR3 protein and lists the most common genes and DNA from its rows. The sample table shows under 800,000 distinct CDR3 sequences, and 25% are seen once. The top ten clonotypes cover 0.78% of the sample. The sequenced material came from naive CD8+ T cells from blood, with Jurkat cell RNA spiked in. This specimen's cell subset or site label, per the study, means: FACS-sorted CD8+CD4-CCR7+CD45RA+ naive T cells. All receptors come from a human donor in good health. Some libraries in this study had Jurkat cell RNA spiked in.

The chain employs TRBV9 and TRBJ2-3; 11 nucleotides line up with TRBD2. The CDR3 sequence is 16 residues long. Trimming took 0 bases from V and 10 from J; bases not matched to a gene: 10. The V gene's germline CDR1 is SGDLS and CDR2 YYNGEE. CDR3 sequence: CASSVVGTSGTPAQYF. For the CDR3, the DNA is TGTGCCAGCAGCGTAGTAGGGACTAGCGGTACCCCGGCGCAGTATTTT.

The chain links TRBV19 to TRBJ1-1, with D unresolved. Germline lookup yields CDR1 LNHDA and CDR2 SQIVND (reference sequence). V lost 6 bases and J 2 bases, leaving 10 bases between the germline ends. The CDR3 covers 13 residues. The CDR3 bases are TGTGCCAGTAGCCACGCAGAAAACACTGAAGCTTTCTTT. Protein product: CASSHAENTEAFF.

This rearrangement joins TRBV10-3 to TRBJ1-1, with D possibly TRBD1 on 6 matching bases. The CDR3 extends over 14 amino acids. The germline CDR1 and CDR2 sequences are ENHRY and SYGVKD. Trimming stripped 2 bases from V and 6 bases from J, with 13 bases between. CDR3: CAISEVRGMAEAFF. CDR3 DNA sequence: TGTGCCATCAGTGAGGTCAGGGGAATGGCTGAAGCTTTCTTT.

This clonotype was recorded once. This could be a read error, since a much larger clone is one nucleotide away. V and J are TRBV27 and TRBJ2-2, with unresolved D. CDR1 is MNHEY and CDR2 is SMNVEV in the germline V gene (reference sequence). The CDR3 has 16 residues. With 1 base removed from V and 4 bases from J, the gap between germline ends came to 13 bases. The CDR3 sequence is CASSLFLSLSTGELFF. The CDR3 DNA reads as TGTGCCAGCAGTTTATTCCTCAGCCTGAGCACCGGGGAGCTGTTTTTT.

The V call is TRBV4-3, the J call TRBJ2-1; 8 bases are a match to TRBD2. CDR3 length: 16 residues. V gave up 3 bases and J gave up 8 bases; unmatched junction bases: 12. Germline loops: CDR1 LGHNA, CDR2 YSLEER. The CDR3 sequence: CASSQRTSRLVDEQFF. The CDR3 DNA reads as TGCGCCAGCAGCCAGCGGACTAGCAGGCTTGTCGATGAGCAGTTCTTC.

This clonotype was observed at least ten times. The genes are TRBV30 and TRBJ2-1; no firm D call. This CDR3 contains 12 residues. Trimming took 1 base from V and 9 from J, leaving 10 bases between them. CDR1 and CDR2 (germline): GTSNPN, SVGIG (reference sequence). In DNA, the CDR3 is TGTGCCTGGAGTGGTAGCAGTAGTGAGCAGTTCTTC. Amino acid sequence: CAWSGSSSEQFF.

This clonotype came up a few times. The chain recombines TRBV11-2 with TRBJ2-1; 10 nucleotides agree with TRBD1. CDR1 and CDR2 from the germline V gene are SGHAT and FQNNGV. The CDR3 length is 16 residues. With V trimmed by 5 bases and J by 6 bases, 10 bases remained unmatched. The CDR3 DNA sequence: TGTGCCAGCAGCCTTAATTGGGACAGGGGTGTCAATGAGCAGTTCTTC. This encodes CASSLNWDRGVNEQFF. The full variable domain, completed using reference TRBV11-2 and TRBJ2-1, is EAGVAQSPRYKIIEKRQSVAFWCNPISGHATLYWYQQILGQGPKLLIQFQNNGVVDDSQLPKDRFSAERLKGVDSTLKIQPAKLEDSAVYLCASSLNWDRGVNEQFFGPGTRLTVL.

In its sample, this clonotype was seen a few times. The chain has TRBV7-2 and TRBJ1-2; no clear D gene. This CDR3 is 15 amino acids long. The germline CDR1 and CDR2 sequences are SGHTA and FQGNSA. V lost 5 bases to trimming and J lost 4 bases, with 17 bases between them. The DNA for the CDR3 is TGTGCCAGCAGCCCCGCGCTGATGGGTGGCTATGGCTACACCTTC. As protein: CASSPALMGGYGYTF.

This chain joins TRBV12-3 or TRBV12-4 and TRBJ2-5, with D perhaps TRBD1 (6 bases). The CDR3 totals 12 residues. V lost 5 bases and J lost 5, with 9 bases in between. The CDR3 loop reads CASSGTSETQYF. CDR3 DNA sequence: TGTGCCAGCAGTGGGACAAGCGAGACCCAGTACTTC.

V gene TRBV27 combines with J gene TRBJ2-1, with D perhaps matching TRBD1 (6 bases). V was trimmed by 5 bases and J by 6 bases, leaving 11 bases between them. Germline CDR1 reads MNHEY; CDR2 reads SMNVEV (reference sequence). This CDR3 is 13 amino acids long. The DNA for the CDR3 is TGTGCCAGCAGTCCCGGACAGATCAATGAGCAGTTCTTC. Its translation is CASSPGQINEQFF.

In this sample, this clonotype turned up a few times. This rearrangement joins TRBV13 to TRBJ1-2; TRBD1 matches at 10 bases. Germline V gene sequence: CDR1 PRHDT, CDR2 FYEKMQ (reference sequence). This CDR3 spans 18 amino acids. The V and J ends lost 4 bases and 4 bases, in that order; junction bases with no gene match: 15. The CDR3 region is CASSSFTGQGIGVYGYTF. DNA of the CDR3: TGTGCCAGCAGCTCGTTCACGGGACAGGGGATCGGGGTCTATGGCTACACCTTC. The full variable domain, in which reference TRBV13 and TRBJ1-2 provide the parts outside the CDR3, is AAGVIQSPRHLIKEKRETATLKCYPIPRHDTVYWYQQGPGQDPQFLISFYEKMQSDKGSIPDRFSAQQFSDYHSELNMSSLELGDSALYFCASSSFTGQGIGVYGYTFGSGTRLTVV.

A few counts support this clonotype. CDR3 bases: TGTGCCAGCGGCCATACAGGGGCCTACGAGCAGTACTTC. It encodes CASGHTGAYEQYF. The genes are TRBV27 and TRBJ2-7; 7 bases are a match to TRBD1. CDR1 and CDR2 (germline): MNHEY, SMNVEV (reference sequence). Unmatched junction bases numbered 6, after V lost 8 bases and J lost 2 bases. This CDR3 spans 13 amino acids.

CDR3 region: CASSEYRGGNSPLHF. The CDR3 nucleotides are TGTGCCAGCAGCGAATACAGGGGGGGAAATTCACCCCTCCACTTT. This sequence joins TRBV7-9 and TRBJ1-6; 8 bases map to TRBD1. CDR3 length equals 15 residues. Germline CDR1 and CDR2: SEHNR and FQNEAQ (reference sequence). The J segment lost 7 bases and the V segment lost 5 bases, leaving 7 bases of the junction unmatched.

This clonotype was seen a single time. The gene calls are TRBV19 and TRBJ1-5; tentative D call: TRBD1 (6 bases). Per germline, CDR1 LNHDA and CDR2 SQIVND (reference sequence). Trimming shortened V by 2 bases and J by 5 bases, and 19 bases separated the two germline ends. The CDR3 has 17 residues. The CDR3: CASSILPFGTIDQPQHF. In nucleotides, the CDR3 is TGTGCCAGTAGTATACTCCCCTTTGGGACAATCGATCAGCCCCAGCATTTT.

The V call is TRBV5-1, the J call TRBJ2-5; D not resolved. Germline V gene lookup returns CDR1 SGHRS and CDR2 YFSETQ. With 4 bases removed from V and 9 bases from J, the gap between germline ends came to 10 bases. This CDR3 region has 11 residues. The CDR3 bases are TGCGCCAGCAGCCGCGTTCACCCCCAGTACTTC. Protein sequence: CASSRVHPQYF. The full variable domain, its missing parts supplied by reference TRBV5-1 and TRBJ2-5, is KAGVTQTPRYLIKTRGQQVTLSCSPISGHRSVSWYQQTPGQGLQFLFEYFSETQRNKGNFPGRFSGRQFSNSRSEMNVSTLELGDSALYLCASSRVHPQYFGPGTRLLVL.

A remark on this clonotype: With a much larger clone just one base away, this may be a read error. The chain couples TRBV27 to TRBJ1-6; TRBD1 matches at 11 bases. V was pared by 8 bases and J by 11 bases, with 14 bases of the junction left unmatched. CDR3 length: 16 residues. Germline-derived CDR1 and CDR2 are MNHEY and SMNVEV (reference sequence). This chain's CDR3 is CASGQGTGGQLTPLHF. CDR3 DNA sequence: TGTGCCAGCGGTCAAGGGACAGGGGGTCAGTTGACACCCCTCCACTTT.

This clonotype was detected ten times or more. CDR3 sequence: CASSTGRGGRFRETQYF. The CDR3 DNA is TGTGCCAGCAGTACAGGGCGCGGCGGGAGGTTCAGGGAGACCCAGTACTTC. This sequence joins TRBV6-5 and TRBJ2-5; 8 nucleotides align to TRBD2. The J segment lost 5 bases and the V segment lost 5 bases, leaving 16 bases of the junction unmatched. CDR3 length equals 17 residues. Germline V CDR1 and CDR2: MNHEY, SVGAGI.

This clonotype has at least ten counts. The DNA of the CDR3 is TGTGCCAGCAGTTACCCCAGGGGACGCCGCCCAGATACGCAGTATTTT. Amino acids: CASSYPRGRRPDTQYF. The rearrangement links TRBV6-2 or TRBV6-3 to TRBJ2-3, with D perhaps TRBD1 (6 bases). Germline CDR1 and CDR2: MNHEY and SVGEGT. The length of the CDR3 is 16 residues. Trimming shortened V by 2 bases and J by 4 bases, and 16 bases separated the two germline ends.

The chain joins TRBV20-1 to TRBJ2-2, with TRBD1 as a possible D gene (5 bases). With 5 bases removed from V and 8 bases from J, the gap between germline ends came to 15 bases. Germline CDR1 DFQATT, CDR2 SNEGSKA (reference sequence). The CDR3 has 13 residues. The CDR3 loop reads CSALWGKAGELFF. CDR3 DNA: TGCAGTGCTTTATGGGGCAAAGCTGGGGAGCTGTTTTTT.

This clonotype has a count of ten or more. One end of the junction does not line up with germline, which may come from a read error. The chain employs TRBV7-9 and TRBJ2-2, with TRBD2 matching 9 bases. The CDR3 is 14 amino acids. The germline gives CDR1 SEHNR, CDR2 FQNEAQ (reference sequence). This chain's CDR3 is CASSLAGLPGELFF. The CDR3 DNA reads TGTGCCAGCAGCCTAGCGGGGCTGCCCGGGGAGCTGTTTTTT.

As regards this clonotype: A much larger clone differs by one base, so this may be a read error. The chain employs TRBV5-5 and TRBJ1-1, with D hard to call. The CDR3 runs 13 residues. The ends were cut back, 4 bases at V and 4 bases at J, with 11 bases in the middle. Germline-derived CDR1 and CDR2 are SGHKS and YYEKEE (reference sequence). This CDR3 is CASSGPPSTEAFF. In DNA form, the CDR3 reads TGTGCCAGCAGCGGACCACCCAGCACTGAAGCTTTCTTT.

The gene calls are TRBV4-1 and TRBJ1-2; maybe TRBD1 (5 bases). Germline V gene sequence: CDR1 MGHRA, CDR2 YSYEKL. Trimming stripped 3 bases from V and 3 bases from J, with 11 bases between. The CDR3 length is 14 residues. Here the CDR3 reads CASSHAGADYGYTF. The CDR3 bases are TGCGCCAGCAGCCATGCCGGGGCCGACTATGGCTACACCTTC.

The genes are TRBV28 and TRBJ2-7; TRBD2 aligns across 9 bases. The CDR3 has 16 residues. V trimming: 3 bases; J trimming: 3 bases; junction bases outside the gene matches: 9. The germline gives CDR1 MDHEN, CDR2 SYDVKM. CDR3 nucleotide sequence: TGTGCCAGCAGTTTTAGCGGGAGTGTTTTTCGCTACGAGCAGTACTTC. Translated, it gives CASSFSGSVFRYEQYF. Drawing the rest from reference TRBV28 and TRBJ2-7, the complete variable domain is DVKVTQSSRYLVKRTGEKVFLECVQDMDHENMFWYRQDPGLGLRLIYFSYDVKMKEKGDIPEGYSVSREKKERFSLILESASTNQTSMYLCASSFSGSVFRYEQYFGPGTRLTVT.

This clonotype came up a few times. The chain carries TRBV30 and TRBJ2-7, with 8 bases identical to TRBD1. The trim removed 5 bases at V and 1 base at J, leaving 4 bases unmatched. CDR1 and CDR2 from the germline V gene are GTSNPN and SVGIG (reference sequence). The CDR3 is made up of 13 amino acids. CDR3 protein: CAWETGESYEQYF. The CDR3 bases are TGTGCCTGGGAGACAGGGGAATCCTACGAGCAGTACTTC.

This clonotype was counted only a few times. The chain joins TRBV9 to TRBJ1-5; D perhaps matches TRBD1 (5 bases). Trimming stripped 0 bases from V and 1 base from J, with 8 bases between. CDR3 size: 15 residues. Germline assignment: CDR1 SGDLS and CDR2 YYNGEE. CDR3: CASSVDGASNQPQHF. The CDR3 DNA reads TGTGCCAGCAGCGTAGATGGGGCAAGCAATCAGCCCCAGCATTTT.

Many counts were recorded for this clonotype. CDR3 coding DNA: TGTGCCAGCAGCTTGGGTCCCACGGGGGATCGCAATCAGCCCCAGCATTTT. This gives the protein CASSLGPTGDRNQPQHF. The V gene is TRBV5-5, the J gene TRBJ1-5; D may be TRBD1 (5 bases). The CDR3 has 17 amino acids. V lost 0 bases and J 2 bases, leaving 15 bases between the germline ends. Looked up from germline, CDR1 is SGHKS and CDR2 is YYEKEE (reference sequence).

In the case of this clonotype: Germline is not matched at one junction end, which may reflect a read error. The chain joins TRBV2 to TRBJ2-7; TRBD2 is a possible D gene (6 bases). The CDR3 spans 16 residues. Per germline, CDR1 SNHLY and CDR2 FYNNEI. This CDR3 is CARRPARGGLSYEQYF. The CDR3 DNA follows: TGTGCCCGCAGGCCGGCCCGGGGAGGACTCTCCTACGAGCAGTACTTC.

CDR3 nucleotides: TGTGCCAGTAGTATAGACACCCTCCAGGGAAACACTGAAGCTTTCTTT. This translates into CASSIDTLQGNTEAFF. This chain connects TRBV19 to TRBJ1-1, with D maybe TRBD1 (5 bases). The V end lost 0 bases, the J end lost 2 bases, and 13 bases lay between the germline ends. This CDR3 has 16 amino acids. Germline V lookup: CDR1 LNHDA, CDR2 SQIVND (reference sequence).

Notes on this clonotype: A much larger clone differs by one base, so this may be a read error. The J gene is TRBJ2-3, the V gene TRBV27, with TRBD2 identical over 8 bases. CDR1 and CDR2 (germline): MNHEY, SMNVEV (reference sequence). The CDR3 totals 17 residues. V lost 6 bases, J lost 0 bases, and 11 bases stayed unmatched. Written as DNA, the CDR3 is TGTGCCAGCAGCGAAGCACGACTAGCGATAAGCACAGATACGCAGTATTTT. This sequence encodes CASSEARLAISTDTQYF.

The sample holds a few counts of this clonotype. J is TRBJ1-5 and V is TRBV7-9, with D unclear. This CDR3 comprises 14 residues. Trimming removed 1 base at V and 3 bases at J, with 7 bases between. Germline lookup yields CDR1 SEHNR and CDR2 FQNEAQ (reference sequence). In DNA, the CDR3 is TGTGCCAGCAGCTTAGACGCAATCAATCAGCCCCAGCATTTT. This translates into CASSLDAINQPQHF.

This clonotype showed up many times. The CDR3 DNA reads TGTGCCAGCGGACAGGATAGCAATCAGCCCCAGCATTTT. Its translation is CASGQDSNQPQHF. The genes are TRBV27 and TRBJ1-5; 7 nucleotides line up with TRBD1. The CDR3 length is 13 residues. The J segment lost 0 bases and the V segment lost 8 bases, leaving 1 base of the junction unmatched. CDR1 is MNHEY, CDR2 SMNVEV, per germline (reference sequence).

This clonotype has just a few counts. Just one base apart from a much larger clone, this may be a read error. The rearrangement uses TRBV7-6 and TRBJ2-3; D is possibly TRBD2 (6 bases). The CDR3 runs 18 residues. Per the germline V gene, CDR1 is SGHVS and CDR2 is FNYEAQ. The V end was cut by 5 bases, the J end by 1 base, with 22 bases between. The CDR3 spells CASSPHPELALCTDTQYF. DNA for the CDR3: TGTGCCAGCAGCCCCCATCCCGAACTAGCTCTGTGCACAGATACGCAGTATTTT.